This TCR beta chain was sequenced in a study of blood T cell repertoires in COVID-19. About this clone: The identical CDR3 is also encoded by other nucleotide sequences in the sample.

How the authors handled the data: Amplifying reference gene primers gave estimates of nucleated cell counts. Some clones are missing from TCRdb's copy, which holds only in-frame ones; the method was immunoSEQ multiplex PCR. V, J and clone size are those of that table, while D and trimming were read from the DNA. The sample includes about 280,000 clones, 65% to 90% of them seen just once. The CDR3 has 15 amino acids. Per the germline V gene, CDR1 is MRHNA and CDR2 is SNTAGT. V trimming: 4 bases; J trimming: 2 bases; junction bases outside the gene matches: 3. Input material: peripheral blood. The rearrangement links TRBV6-4 to TRBJ2-1; 9 nucleotides agree with TRBD1. This sequence originates from a human donor in a cohort sampled during active COVID-19. As DNA, the CDR3 is TGTGCCAGCAGTGCCGGGACAGGGCCCTACAATGAGCAGTTCTTC. Amino acids: CASSAGTGPYNEQFF.